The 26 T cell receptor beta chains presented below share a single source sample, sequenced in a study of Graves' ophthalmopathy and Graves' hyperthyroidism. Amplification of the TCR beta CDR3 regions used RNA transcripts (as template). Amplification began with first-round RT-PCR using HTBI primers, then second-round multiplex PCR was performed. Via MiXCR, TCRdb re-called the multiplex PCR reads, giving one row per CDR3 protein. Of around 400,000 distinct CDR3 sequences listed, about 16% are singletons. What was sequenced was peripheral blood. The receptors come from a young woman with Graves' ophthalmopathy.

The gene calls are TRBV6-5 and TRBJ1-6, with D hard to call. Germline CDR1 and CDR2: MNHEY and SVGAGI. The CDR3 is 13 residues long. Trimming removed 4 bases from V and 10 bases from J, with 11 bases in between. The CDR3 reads CASSSRLESPLHF. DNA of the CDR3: TGTGCCAGCAGTTCGAGATTGGAATCACCCCTCCACTTT.

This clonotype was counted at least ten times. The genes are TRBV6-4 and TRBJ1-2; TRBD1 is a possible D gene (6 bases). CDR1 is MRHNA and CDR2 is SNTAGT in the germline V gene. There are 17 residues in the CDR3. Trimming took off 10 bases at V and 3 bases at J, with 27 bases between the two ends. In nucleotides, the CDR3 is TGTGCCACCATGGGGGCGGCAGAGGACAGTACGTACTATGGCTACACCTTC. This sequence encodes CATMGAAEDSTYYGYTF.

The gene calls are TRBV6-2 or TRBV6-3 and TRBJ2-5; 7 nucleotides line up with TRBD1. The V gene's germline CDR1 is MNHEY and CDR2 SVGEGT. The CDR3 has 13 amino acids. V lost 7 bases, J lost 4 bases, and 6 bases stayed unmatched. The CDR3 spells CASKRGQIETQYF. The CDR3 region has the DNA TGTGCCAGCAAAAGGGGACAGATAGAGACCCAGTACTTC.

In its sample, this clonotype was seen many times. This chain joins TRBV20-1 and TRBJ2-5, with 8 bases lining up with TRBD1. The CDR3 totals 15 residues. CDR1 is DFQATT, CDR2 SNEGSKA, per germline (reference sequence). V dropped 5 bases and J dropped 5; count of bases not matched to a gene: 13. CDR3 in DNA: TGCAGTGCTCTTGTGCCGGACAGGGCGGTGGAGACCCAGTACTTC. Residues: CSALVPDRAVETQYF.

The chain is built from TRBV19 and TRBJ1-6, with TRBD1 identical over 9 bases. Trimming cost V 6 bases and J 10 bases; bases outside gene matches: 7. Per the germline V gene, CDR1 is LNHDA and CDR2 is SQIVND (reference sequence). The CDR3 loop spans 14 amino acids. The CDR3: CASRSQGARSPLHF. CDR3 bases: TGTGCCAGTAGGTCACAGGGGGCGCGATCACCCCTCCACTTT.

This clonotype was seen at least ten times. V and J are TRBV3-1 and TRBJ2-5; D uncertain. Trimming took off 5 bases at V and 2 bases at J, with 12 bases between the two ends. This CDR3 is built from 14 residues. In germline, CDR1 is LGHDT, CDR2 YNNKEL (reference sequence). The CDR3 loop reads CASSSEQTQETQYF. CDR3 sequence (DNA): TGTGCCAGCAGCTCAGAGCAAACACAAGAGACCCAGTACTTC.

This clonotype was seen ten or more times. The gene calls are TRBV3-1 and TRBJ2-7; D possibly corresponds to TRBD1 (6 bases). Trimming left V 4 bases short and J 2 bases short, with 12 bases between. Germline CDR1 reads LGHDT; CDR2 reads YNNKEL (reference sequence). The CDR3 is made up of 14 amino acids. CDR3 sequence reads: CASSLVTGTYEQYF. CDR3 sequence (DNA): TGTGCCAGCAGCCTAGTCACAGGGACCTACGAGCAGTACTTC.

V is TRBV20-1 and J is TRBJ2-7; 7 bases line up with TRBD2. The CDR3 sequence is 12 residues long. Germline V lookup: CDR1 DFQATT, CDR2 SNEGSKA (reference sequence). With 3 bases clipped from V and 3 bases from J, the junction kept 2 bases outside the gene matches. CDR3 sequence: CSASGGGYEQYF. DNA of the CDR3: TGCAGTGCTAGCGGCGGGGGCTACGAGCAGTACTTC.

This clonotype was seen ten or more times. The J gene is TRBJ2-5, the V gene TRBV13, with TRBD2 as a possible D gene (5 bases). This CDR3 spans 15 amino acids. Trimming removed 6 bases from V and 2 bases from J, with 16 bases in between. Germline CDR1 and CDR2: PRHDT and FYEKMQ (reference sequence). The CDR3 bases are TGTGCCAGCAGTCCAGCGTGGACGGGACAAGAGACCCAGTACTTC. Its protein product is CASSPAWTGQETQYF.

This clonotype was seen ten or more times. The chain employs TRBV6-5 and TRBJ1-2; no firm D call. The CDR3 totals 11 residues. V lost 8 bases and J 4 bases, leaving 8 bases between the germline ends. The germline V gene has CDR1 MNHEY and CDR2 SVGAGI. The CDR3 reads CASLWFYGYTF. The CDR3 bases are TGTGCCAGCCTTTGGTTCTATGGCTACACCTTC.

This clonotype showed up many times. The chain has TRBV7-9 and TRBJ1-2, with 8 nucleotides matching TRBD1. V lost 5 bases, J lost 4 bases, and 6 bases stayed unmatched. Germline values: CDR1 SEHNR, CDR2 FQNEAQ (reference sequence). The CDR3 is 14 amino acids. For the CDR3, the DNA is TGTGCCAGCAGCCTTGACAGGGGTGGCTATGGCTACACCTTC. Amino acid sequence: CASSLDRGGYGYTF.

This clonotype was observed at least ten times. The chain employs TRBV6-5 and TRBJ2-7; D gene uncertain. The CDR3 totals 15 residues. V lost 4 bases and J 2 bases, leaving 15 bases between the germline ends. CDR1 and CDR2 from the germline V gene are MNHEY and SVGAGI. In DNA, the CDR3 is TGTGCCAGCAGTTGGACGACTCTCCTGGCCTACGAGCAGTACTTC. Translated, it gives CASSWTTLLAYEQYF.

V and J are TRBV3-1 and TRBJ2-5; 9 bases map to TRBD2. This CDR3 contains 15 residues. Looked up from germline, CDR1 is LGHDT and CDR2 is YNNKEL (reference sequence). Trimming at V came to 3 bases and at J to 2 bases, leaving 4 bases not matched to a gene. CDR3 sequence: CASSHRGRGQETQYF. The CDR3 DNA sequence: TGTGCCAGCAGCCACCGCGGGAGGGGTCAAGAGACCCAGTACTTC.

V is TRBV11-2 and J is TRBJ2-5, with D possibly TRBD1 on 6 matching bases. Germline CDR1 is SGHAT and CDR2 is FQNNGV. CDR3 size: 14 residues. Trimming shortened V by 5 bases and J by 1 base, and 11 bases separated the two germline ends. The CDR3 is CASSNPQGQETQYF. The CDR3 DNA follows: TGTGCCAGCAGCAACCCACAGGGCCAAGAGACCCAGTACTTC.

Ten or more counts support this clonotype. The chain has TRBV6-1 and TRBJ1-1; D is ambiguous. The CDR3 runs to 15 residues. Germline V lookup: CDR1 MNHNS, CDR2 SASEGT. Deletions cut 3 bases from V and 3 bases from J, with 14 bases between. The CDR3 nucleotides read TGTGCCAGCAGTGACGGAGCCACCCGATACACTGAAGCTTTCTTT. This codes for CASSDGATRYTEAFF.

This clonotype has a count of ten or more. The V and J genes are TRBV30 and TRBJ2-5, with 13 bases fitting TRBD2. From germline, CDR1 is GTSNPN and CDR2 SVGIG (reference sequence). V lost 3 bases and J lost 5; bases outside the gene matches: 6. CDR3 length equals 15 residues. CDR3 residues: CAWREGLAGVETQYF. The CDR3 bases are TGTGCCTGGAGGGAAGGACTAGCGGGAGTGGAGACCCAGTACTTC. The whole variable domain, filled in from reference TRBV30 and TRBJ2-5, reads SQTIHQWPATLVQPVGSPLSLECTVEGTSNPNLYWYRQAAGRGLQLLFYSVGIGQISSEVPQNLSASRPQDRQFILSSKKLLLSDSGFYLCAWREGLAGVETQYFGPGTRLLVL.

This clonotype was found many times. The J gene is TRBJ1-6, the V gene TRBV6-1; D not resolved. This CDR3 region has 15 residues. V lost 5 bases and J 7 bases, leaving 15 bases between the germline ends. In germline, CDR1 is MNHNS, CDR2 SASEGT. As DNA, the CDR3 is TGTGCCAGCAGTCCGACCGGGATCCGAAATTCACCCCTCCACTTT. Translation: CASSPTGIRNSPLHF.

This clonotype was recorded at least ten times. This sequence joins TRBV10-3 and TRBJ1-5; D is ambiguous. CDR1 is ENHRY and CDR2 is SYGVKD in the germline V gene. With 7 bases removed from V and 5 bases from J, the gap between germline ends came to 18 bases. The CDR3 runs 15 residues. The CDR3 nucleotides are TGTGCCATCACTGAACGAAGAGGGTGGGATCAGCCCCAGCATTTT. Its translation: CAITERRGWDQPQHF.

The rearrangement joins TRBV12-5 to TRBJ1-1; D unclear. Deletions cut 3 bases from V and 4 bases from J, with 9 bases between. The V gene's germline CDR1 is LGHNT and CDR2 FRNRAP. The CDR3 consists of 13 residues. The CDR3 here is CASGFQVGTEAFF. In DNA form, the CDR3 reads TGTGCTAGTGGTTTTCAGGTAGGCACTGAAGCTTTCTTT.

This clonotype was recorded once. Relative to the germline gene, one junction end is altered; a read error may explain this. CDR3 in amino acids: CASGLGRDYGYTF. CDR3 nucleotide sequence: TGTGCTAGCGGTTTGGGAAGGGACTATGGCTACACCTTC. The V gene is TRBV12-5, the J gene TRBJ1-2; D is unclear. Per the germline V gene, CDR1 is LGHNT and CDR2 is FRNRAP. CDR3 length: 13 amino acids.

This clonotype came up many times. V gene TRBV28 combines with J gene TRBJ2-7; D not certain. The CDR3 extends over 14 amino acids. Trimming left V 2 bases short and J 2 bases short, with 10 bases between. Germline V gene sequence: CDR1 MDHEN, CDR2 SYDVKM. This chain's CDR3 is CASSLITRTYEQYF. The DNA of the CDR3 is TGTGCCAGCAGTTTAATCACACGTACCTACGAGCAGTACTTC.

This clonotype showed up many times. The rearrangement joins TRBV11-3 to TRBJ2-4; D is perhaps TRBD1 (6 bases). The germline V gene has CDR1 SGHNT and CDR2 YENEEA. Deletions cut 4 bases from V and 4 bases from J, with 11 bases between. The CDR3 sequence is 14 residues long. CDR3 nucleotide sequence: TGTGCCAGCAGCTCCCGGGACAAGAAAAACATTCAGTACTTC. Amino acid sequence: CASSSRDKKNIQYF.

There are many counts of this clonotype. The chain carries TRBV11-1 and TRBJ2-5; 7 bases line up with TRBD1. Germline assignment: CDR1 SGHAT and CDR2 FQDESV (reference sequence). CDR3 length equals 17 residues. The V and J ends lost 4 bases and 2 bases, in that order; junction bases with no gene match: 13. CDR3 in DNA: TGTGCCAGCAGCTCAATACAGCGACAGGGAAGTCAAGAGACCCAGTACTTC. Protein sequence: CASSSIQRQGSQETQYF.

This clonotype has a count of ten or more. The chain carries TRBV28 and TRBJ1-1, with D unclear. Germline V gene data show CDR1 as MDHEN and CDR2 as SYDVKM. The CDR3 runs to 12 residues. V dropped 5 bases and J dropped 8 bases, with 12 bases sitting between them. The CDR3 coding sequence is TGTGCCAGCAGTCCACCCGACGGGGAAGCTTTCTTT. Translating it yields CASSPPDGEAFF.

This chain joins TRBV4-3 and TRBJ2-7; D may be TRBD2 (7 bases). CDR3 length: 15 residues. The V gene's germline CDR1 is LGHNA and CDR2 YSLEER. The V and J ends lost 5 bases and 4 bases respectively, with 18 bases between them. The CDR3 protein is CASSKSPGGGYEQYF. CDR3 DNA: TGCGCCAGCAGCAAATCGCCGGGGGGCGGGTACGAGCAGTACTTC.

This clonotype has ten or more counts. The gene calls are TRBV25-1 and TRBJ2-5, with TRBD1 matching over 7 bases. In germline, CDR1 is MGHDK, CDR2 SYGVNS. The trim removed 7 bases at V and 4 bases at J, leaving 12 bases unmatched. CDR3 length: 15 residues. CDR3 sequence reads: CASNPSQGLGETQYF. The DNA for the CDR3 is TGTGCCAGCAACCCTTCACAGGGGTTGGGAGAGACCCAGTACTTC.